These 15 T cell receptor beta chains came from one sample sequenced in a study of blood T cells in healthy people across ages. The second PCR ran about 7 to 12 cycles with a sample-barcoded 5' primer and J-beta primers. One entry per CDR3 protein results from TCRdb running MiXCR on the 5' RACE reads. Of about 730,000 distinct CDR3 sequences in the sample, approximately 39% were seen once. Sequencing was performed on blood. The receptors originated from a woman aged 60 to 75 in good health.

This clonotype was seen only a few times. The rearrangement joins TRBV6-2 or TRBV6-3 to TRBJ1-2; TRBD1 matches 9 bases. The CDR3 spans 12 residues. The J segment lost 8 bases and the V segment lost 5 bases, leaving 3 bases of the junction unmatched. CDR1 and CDR2 (germline): MNHEY, SVGEGT. The CDR3 bases are TGTGCCAGCAGTAAGGACAGGGGAGGCTACACCTTC. It codes for CASSKDRGGYTF.

This clonotype has only one observation. The chain has TRBV12-3 or TRBV12-4 and TRBJ1-2, with D hard to call. The CDR3 has 16 residues. Trimming stripped 2 bases from V and 3 bases from J, with 16 bases between. The CDR3 spells CASSLFVAPRDYGYTF. DNA of the CDR3: TGTGCCAGCAGTTTATTTGTGGCCCCTAGGGACTATGGCTACACCTTC.

About this clonotype itself: Since a much larger clone is just one base distant, this may be a read error. The chain links TRBV12-3 or TRBV12-4 to TRBJ2-4; D is undetermined. V lost 4 bases and J lost 15, with 19 bases in between. The CDR3 runs to 13 residues. CDR3 nucleotides: TGTGCCAGCAGTTCAGACCGTTCCTACGAGCGGTACTTC. It yields the protein CASSSDRSYERYF.

The genes are TRBV10-3 and TRBJ2-7; D ambiguous. The V gene lost 3 bases and the J gene lost 3 bases, with 3 bases spanning the gap. Germline CDR1 is ENHRY and CDR2 is SYGVKD. The length of the CDR3 is 11 residues. CDR3: CAISENYEQYF. The CDR3 DNA is TGTGCCATCAGTGAAAACTACGAGCAGTACTTC.

This clonotype has just one count. This chain joins TRBV13 and TRBJ2-2; 10 bases match TRBD1. The length of the CDR3 is 14 residues. With 5 bases clipped from V and 6 bases from J, the junction kept 3 bases outside the gene matches. Germline CDR1 is PRHDT and CDR2 is FYEKMQ (reference sequence). In nucleotides, the CDR3 is TGTGCCAGCAGCCCCGGGACAGGGGCCGGGGAGCTGTTTTTT. The encoded protein is CASSPGTGAGELFF.

The V and J genes are TRBV20-1 and TRBJ1-5; D perhaps matches TRBD1 (6 bases). Germline V CDR1 and CDR2: DFQATT, SNEGSKA (reference sequence). V lost 6 bases to trimming and J lost 4 bases, with 25 bases between them. The CDR3 is 17 residues long. The CDR3, as DNA: TGCAGTGCCGGACCCTCCAATACAGGGCCTAGTAATCAGCCCCAGCATTTT. Translation gives CSAGPSNTGPSNQPQHF.

This clonotype showed up just a few times. The CDR3 nucleotides are TGCGCCAGCGCGACGGACACAACTAATGAAAAACTGTTTTTT. It is translated as CASATDTTNEKLFF. V usage is TRBV5-1 and J usage is TRBJ1-4, with D perhaps matching TRBD1 (5 bases). Trimming cost V 7 bases and J 0 bases, with 10 bases left between them. CDR3 length: 14 residues. Germline V gene data show CDR1 as SGHRS and CDR2 as YFSETQ.

The V call is TRBV16, the J call TRBJ1-5; D remains ambiguous. Germline assignment: CDR1 KGHSY and CDR2 FQNENV. The CDR3 length is 15 residues. The germline V and J ends were trimmed by 0 bases and 4 bases, with 10 bases remaining between them. CDR3 in DNA: TGTGCCAGCAGCCAATCGGACGCCTCTAATCAGCCCCAGCATTTT. Protein sequence: CASSQSDASNQPQHF.

This clonotype was detected only a few times. V gene TRBV27 combines with J gene TRBJ2-7; 7 positions agree with TRBD1. Germline lookup yields CDR1 MNHEY and CDR2 SMNVEV (reference sequence). The CDR3 spans 14 residues. V gave up 6 bases and J gave up 7 bases; unmatched junction bases: 12. CDR3: CASSPFVTGNEQYF. CDR3 DNA: TGTGCCAGCAGCCCCTTTGTGACAGGGAATGAGCAGTACTTC.

V is TRBV28 and J is TRBJ2-7; either TRBD1 or TRBD2 may supply D (5 bases each). Germline-derived CDR1 and CDR2 are MDHEN and SYDVKM. The CDR3 has 17 residues. V lost 5 bases to trimming and J lost 3 bases, with 23 bases between them. The CDR3 loop reads CASSPIPGTPLGYEQYF. Written as DNA, the CDR3 is TGTGCCAGCAGTCCGATACCCGGGACCCCCCTGGGCTACGAGCAGTACTTC.

Here the CDR3 reads CSVVGNEQFF. DNA for the CDR3: TGCAGCGTTGTGGGGAATGAGCAGTTCTTC. This chain uses TRBV29-1 with TRBJ2-1; no firm D call. In germline, CDR1 is SQVTM, CDR2 ANQGSEA. This CDR3 comprises 10 residues. The V end was cut by 4 bases, the J end by 7 bases, with 5 bases between.

This clonotype was seen only a few times. The V and J genes are TRBV12-3 or TRBV12-4 and TRBJ2-5; D gene uncertain. CDR3 length: 13 residues. Trimming stripped 4 bases from V and 5 bases from J, with 11 bases between. The CDR3 loop reads CASSSSVGETQYF. The DNA of the CDR3 is TGTGCCAGCAGTTCCTCAGTCGGCGAGACCCAGTACTTC.

The rearrangement links TRBV9 to TRBJ2-4; TRBD2 agrees at 8 bases. The DNA end is a closer match to TRBJ2-7, so the J assignment may be wrong. The germline gives CDR1 SGDLS, CDR2 YYNGEE. The CDR3 sequence is 13 residues long. DNA of the CDR3: TGTGCCAGCAGCCAAGCGGGGGCCAACGAGCAGTACTTC. It encodes CASSQAGANEQYF.

The rearrangement links TRBV6-6 to TRBJ1-5; D gene ambiguous. V dropped 6 bases and J dropped 3 bases, with 12 bases sitting between them. CDR3 size: 14 residues. Germline V lookup: CDR1 MNHNY, CDR2 SVGAGI (reference sequence). The CDR3 region is CASRDGPANQPQHF. As DNA, the CDR3 is TGTGCCAGCAGGGACGGCCCGGCCAATCAGCCCCAGCATTTT.

This clonotype was detected a few times. This chain links TRBV6-6 with TRBJ1-2, with D perhaps TRBD1 (5 bases). The V and J ends lost 5 bases and 8 bases respectively, with 15 bases between them. Germline V gene sequence: CDR1 MNHNY, CDR2 SVGAGI (reference sequence). The CDR3 length is 13 residues. The CDR3 loop reads CASSPKTGPGYTF. The CDR3 coding sequence is TGTGCCAGCAGTCCTAAGACGGGGCCAGGCTACACCTTC.